These T cell receptor beta chains were read from a single sample in a study of blood T cell repertoires in COVID-19. Sequencing used immunoSEQ multiplex PCR; TCRdb keeps in-frame clones, though not all of them. The sample carries about 220,000 clones, 75% to 90% recorded once. Sequencing was done on a sample of peripheral blood. The receptors stem from a young woman who had recovered from COVID-19. Each CDR3 is given with its conserved first and last residue. A D gene is named only where the DNA matches it firmly. Only some rows state a clone size, as once, few, many or a class for expanded clones.

d_call,clone_size,cdr3_length,j_call,v_call,cdr3_aa,cdr3_nt
NA,NA,14,TRBJ2-3,TRBV18,CASSPEISTDTQYF,TGTGCCAGCTCACCAGAGATTTCTACAGATACGCAGTATTTT
NA,NA,14,TRBJ2-3,TRBV5-1,CASSLSGYTDTQYF,TGCGCCAGCAGCCTAAGCGGTTACACAGATACGCAGTATTTT
TRBD2,NA,15,TRBJ2-3,TRBV27,CASSRWGGATDTQYF,TGTGCCAGCAGCCGGTGGGGAGGGGCCACAGATACGCAGTATTTT
TRBD1,NA,16,TRBJ2-1,TRBV7-2,CASSLVGQGGGNEQFF,TGTGCCAGCAGCTTAGTTGGACAGGGGGGTGGCAATGAGCAGTTCTTC
TRBD1,NA,14,TRBJ1-2,TRBV5-1,CASSSTGQDYGYTF,TGCGCCAGCAGCAGCACGGGACAGGACTATGGCTACACCTTC
NA,NA,12,TRBJ2-4,TRBV9,CASSAREAIQYF,TGTGCCAGCAGCGCCAGGGAGGCCATTCAGTACTTC
TRBD1,NA,15,TRBJ1-2,TRBV13,CASSLRGRGHYGYTF,TGTGCCAGCAGCTTAAGGGGGCGCGGTCACTATGGCTACACCTTC
NA,few,16,TRBJ2-1,TRBV25-1,CASSDGGESSYNEQFF,TGTGCCAGCAGTGACGGTGGAGAGAGCTCCTACAATGAGCAGTTCTTC
TRBD2,NA,17,TRBJ2-2,TRBV9,CASSGTSGEPRGGELFF,TGTGCCAGCAGTGGGACTAGCGGGGAGCCTAGGGGCGGGGAGCTGTTTTTT
NA,NA,14,TRBJ2-5,TRBV7-2,CASSLVPRAETQYF,TGTGCCAGCAGCTTAGTTCCCAGGGCAGAGACCCAGTACTTC
NA,NA,13,TRBJ1-6,TRBV29-1,CSAADSPDSPLHF,TGCAGCGCCGCCGACAGCCCCGATTCACCCCTCCACTTT
NA,once,15,TRBJ2-5,TRBV11-2,CASSSSGGLQETQYF,TGTGCCAGCAGCTCGTCGGGGGGCCTTCAAGAGACCCAGTACTTC
TRBD2,NA,14,TRBJ2-5,TRBV19,CASSLSGGFETQYF,TGTGCCAGTAGTCTTAGCGGGGGGTTTGAGACCCAGTACTTC
TRBD1,NA,13,TRBJ1-5,TRBV5-1,CASSWTGDQPQHF,TGCGCCAGCAGCTGGACAGGAGACCAGCCCCAGCATTTT
TRBD1,NA,11,TRBJ2-7,TRBV20-1,CSGQGSYEQYF,TGCAGTGGACAGGGGTCCTACGAGCAGTACTTC
NA,NA,17,TRBJ2-2,TRBV15,CATSRSRALGHTGELFF,TGTGCCACCAGCAGATCCCGGGCCCTGGGGCATACCGGGGAGCTGTTTTTT
TRBD1,NA,15,TRBJ1-1,TRBV3-1/TRBV3-2,CASSQPTGGETEAFF,TGTGCCAGCAGCCAACCGACAGGGGGCGAAACTGAAGCTTTCTTT
NA,NA,15,TRBJ1-1,TRBV7-9,CASSPLNRANTEAFF,TGTGCCAGCAGCCCATTGAACAGGGCGAACACTGAAGCTTTCTTT
TRBD1,NA,18,TRBJ1-2,TRBV4-1,CASSQALAFRGRGYGYTF,TGCGCCAGCAGCCAAGCTCTAGCATTTAGGGGGCGAGGGTATGGCTACACCTTC
TRBD1,NA,15,TRBJ1-1,TRBV7-9,CASNSRTGINTEAFF,TGTGCCAGCAACTCTAGGACAGGGATAAACACTGAAGCTTTCTTT
NA,NA,13,TRBJ1-1,TRBV2,CASSRDMNTEAFF,TGTGCCAGCAGTAGAGATATGAACACTGAAGCTTTCTTT
TRBD2,NA,17,TRBJ2-6,TRBV12-5,CASGLVRGGSGANVLTF,TGTGCTAGTGGTTTGGTACGGGGGGGCTCTGGGGCCAACGTCCTGACTTTC
NA,NA,19,TRBJ2-4,TRBV7-9,CASSLALGRGELAKNIQYF,TGTGCCAGCAGCTTAGCGCTAGGGAGAGGAGAGTTAGCCAAAAACATTCAGTACTTC
NA,NA,16,TRBJ2-3,TRBV1,CTSSQETAGAPDTQYF,TGCACCAGCAGCCAAGAAACAGCGGGGGCCCCAGATACGCAGTATTTT
NA,NA,17,TRBJ2-1,TRBV27,CASSPTPRGRFVNEQFF,TGTGCCAGCAGTCCCACCCCCCGAGGGAGGTTCGTTAATGAGCAGTTCTTC
NA,NA,17,TRBJ2-3,TRBV9,CASSPRSGGVAVDTQYF,TGTGCCAGCAGCCCCCGCTCAGGTGGGGTAGCGGTAGATACGCAGTATTTT
NA,NA,12,TRBJ2-5,TRBV2,CVVWRGEETQYF,TGTGTCGTGTGGCGGGGAGAAGAGACCCAGTACTTC
TRBD2,NA,16,TRBJ2-2,TRBV6-1,CASSDALAVNTGELFF,TGTGCCAGCAGTGATGCGCTAGCGGTGAACACCGGGGAGCTGTTTTTT
NA,NA,12,TRBJ1-2,TRBV6-2/TRBV6-3,CASSFPPHGYTF,TGTGCCAGCAGTTTCCCTCCCCATGGCTACACCTTC
NA,NA,15,TRBJ2-7,TRBV19,CASAQMGGFSYEQYF,TGTGCCAGTGCCCAAATGGGGGGTTTCTCCTACGAGCAGTACTTC
NA,NA,13,TRBJ2-1,TRBV5-5,CASSLVGADEQFF,TGTGCCAGCAGCTTGGTGGGGGCGGATGAGCAGTTCTTC
TRBD2,few,14,TRBJ2-7,TRBV6-2/TRBV6-3,CASSLAEGNYEQYF,TGTGCCAGCAGTCTAGCGGAAGGAAACTACGAGCAGTACTTC
NA,NA,12,TRBJ2-5,TRBV29-1,CSVYGGGETQYF,TGCAGCGTTTATGGGGGCGGGGAGACCCAGTACTTC
NA,NA,13,TRBJ2-7,TRBV4-2,CASSQAEYYEQYF,TGTGCCAGCAGCCAAGCGGAGTACTACGAGCAGTACTTC
NA,NA,14,TRBJ2-7,TRBV27,CASTQDQGLYEQYF,TGTGCCAGCACCCAGGACCAGGGGCTCTACGAGCAGTACTTC
NA,few,13,TRBJ1-5,TRBV4-1,CASSQDLFQPQHF,TGCGCCAGCAGCCAAGATCTTTTTCAGCCCCAGCATTTT
NA,once,16,TRBJ2-3,TRBV9,CASSTSGIPDTDTQYF,TGTGCCAGCAGCACCTCCGGGATCCCCGACACAGATACGCAGTATTTT
TRBD2,NA,15,TRBJ2-3,TRBV7-9,CASSSAGVRTDTQYF,TGTGCCAGCAGCTCCGCGGGGGTTCGCACAGATACGCAGTATTTT
NA,NA,14,TRBJ2-2,TRBV4-1,CASSPKINTGELFF,TGCGCCAGCAGCCCAAAAATTAACACCGGGGAGCTGTTTTTT
NA,once,16,TRBJ1-3,TRBV11-1,CASSGRLDISGNTIYF,TGTGCCAGCAGCGGACGTCTGGACATCTCTGGAAACACCATATATTTT
NA,NA,14,TRBJ1-1,TRBV13,CASSLEDGDTEAFF,TGTGCCAGCAGCTTAGAGGACGGGGACACTGAAGCTTTCTTT
NA,NA,10,TRBJ2-1,TRBV20-1,CSATGTEQFF,TGCAGTGCTACCGGGACAGAGCAGTTCTTC